This T cell receptor (beta chain) originates from a study of PD-1 blockade in classical Hodgkin lymphoma. With no exception, relapse followed autologous stem cell transplantation in all patients, and brentuximab vedotin exposure varied. Using immunoSEQ multiplex PCR, the repertoire was profiled, and TCRdb retains in-frame clones only, with some absent. The sample has over 90,000 clones; roughly 89% are singletons. This clonotype was obtained from a human donor with classical Hodgkin lymphoma. The source material was peripheral blood mononuclear cells (PBMCs), sampled before the second cycle of nivolumab.

CDR3 DNA: TGTGCCAGCAGGGAACAGGGGACATTGGGTGAGCAGTACTTC. Encoded protein: CASREQGTLGEQYF. The V and J genes are TRBV9 and TRBJ2-7; 7 bases are shared with TRBD1. V dropped 5 bases and J dropped 7; count of bases not matched to a gene: 12. CDR3 size: 14 residues. CDR1 and CDR2 from the germline V gene are SGDLS and YYNGEE.